One sample yielded the 13 T cell receptor beta chains listed below, sequenced in a study. TCRdb called the 5' RACE reads again in MiXCR, with one record for every CDR3 protein. The profile shows several thousand distinct CDR3 sequences, less than 40% of them singletons. The sequenced sample consisted of tumor-infiltrating memory CD4+ T cells sorted from the breast tumor. The subset denotes: memory CD4+ T cells, CD4+CD45RO+CD25-. The receptors stem from a female donor with breast cancer.

This clonotype showed up just once. Germline is not matched at one junction end, which may reflect a read error. This chain connects TRBV28 to TRBJ2-6, with D maybe TRBD1 (5 bases). Germline-derived CDR1 and CDR2 are MDHEN and SYDVKM. The CDR3 is made up of 14 amino acids. For the CDR3, the DNA is TGTGCCAGCAGTTCGCACTCTGGGGCCAACGTCCCGACTTTC. It is translated as CASSSHSGANVPTF.

To note about this clonotype: This sequence may be a read error, since a much larger clone differs from it by one base. V gene TRBV11-3 combines with J gene TRBJ1-2; tentatively, D is TRBD1 (5 bases). With 1 base removed from V and 3 bases from J, the gap between germline ends came to 9 bases. CDR1 is SGHNT, CDR2 YENEEA, per germline. This CDR3 contains 14 residues. The CDR3 loop is CASSLGRDYYGYTF. The CDR3 bases are TGTGCCAGCAGCTTAGGCAGGGACTACTATGGCTACACCTTC.

This chain connects TRBV4-2 to TRBJ2-7; 13 positions agree with TRBD2. V lost 0 bases, J lost 4 bases, and 3 bases stayed unmatched. The CDR3 extends over 16 amino acids. Germline CDR1 LGHNA, CDR2 YNFKEQ. CDR3 protein: CASSQDWTSGSYEQYF. For the CDR3, the DNA is TGTGCCAGCAGCCAAGATTGGACTAGCGGGAGTTACGAGCAGTACTTC.

The gene calls are TRBV20-1 and TRBJ2-3; 7 bases match TRBD2. Looked up from germline, CDR1 is DFQATT and CDR2 is SNEGSKA (reference sequence). This CDR3 spans 14 amino acids. Trimming removed 0 bases from V and 3 bases from J; junction bases left unmatched: 3. DNA of the CDR3: TGCAGTGCTAGAGAGACTAGCATGACAGATACGCAGTATTTT. Protein product: CSARETSMTDTQYF.

The V call is TRBV20-1, the J call TRBJ1-1; D uncertain. Trimming cost V 3 bases and J 5 bases, with 13 bases left between them. This CDR3 region has 13 residues. Looked up from germline, CDR1 is DFQATT and CDR2 is SNEGSKA (reference sequence). The DNA of the CDR3 is TGCAGTGCTAGGGGCACCCTGGGGACTGAAGCTTTCTTT. The encoded protein is CSARGTLGTEAFF.

By sample fraction, this clonotype is medium-sized. The genes are TRBV6-5 and TRBJ1-2; D gene ambiguous. V was trimmed by 0 bases and J by 2 bases, leaving 7 bases between them. CDR1 and CDR2 from the germline V gene are MNHEY and SVGAGI. The CDR3 contains 14 residues. CDR3 in amino acids: CASSYSMKNYGYTF. CDR3 sequence (DNA): TGTGCCAGCAGTTACTCGATGAAAAACTATGGCTACACCTTC.

With regard to this clonotype: This CDR3 fails to terminate in the conserved phenylalanine or tryptophan, so it likely reflects a read error. This chain joins TRBV19 and TRBJ2-7, with 8 bases identical to TRBD1. Germline loops: CDR1 LNHDA, CDR2 SQIVND (reference sequence). The CDR3 consists of 14 residues. The CDR3 reads CASSMDRAEDEQYL. CDR3 bases: TGCGCCAGTAGTATGGACAGGGCCGAGGACGAGCAGTACCTC.

The table lists this clonotype with a few counts. The genes are TRBV2 and TRBJ2-7; D ambiguous. V was trimmed by 3 bases and J by 2 bases, leaving 5 bases between them. Looked up from germline, CDR1 is SNHLY and CDR2 is FYNNEI. The CDR3 has 12 residues. CDR3 protein: CASSDSAYEQYF. DNA of the CDR3: TGTGCCAGCAGTGACTCAGCCTACGAGCAGTACTTC.

The chain joins TRBV10-3 to TRBJ2-3; TRBD2 aligns across 12 bases. This CDR3 spans 14 amino acids. Per germline, CDR1 ENHRY and CDR2 SYGVKD. Unmatched junction bases numbered 6, after V lost 10 bases and J lost 4 bases. The DNA of the CDR3 is TGTGCCACGACACTAGCGGGGGGTTCAGATACGCAGTATTTT. It is translated as CATTLAGGSDTQYF.

This clonotype is classed as medium-sized (0.01 to 0.1%). The rearrangement joins TRBV4-3 to TRBJ1-2; 7 bases fit TRBD1. Germline V lookup: CDR1 LGHNA, CDR2 YSLEER. The CDR3 covers 15 residues. V was clipped by 2 bases and J by 4 bases; unmatched bases: 7. Written as DNA, the CDR3 is TGCGCCAGCAGCCAATCACGACAGGGCGGCTATGGCTACACCTTC. It specifies CASSQSRQGGYGYTF.

This clonotype was recorded many times. The V gene is TRBV18, the J gene TRBJ2-1; D not certain. V lost 6 bases and J 6 bases, leaving 9 bases between the germline ends. The CDR3 consists of 12 residues. CDR1 is KGHSH and CDR2 is LQKENI in the germline V gene. DNA for the CDR3: TGTGCCAGCTCGTCGCAGATCAATGAGCAGTTCTTC. As protein: CASSSQINEQFF.

This clonotype is medium-sized (0.01 to 0.1%). The V and J genes are TRBV5-4 and TRBJ1-1; D remains unclear. Trimming shortened V by 4 bases and J by 8 bases, and 15 bases separated the two germline ends. The CDR3 contains 13 residues. CDR1 and CDR2 from the germline V gene are SGHNT and YYREEE (reference sequence). The CDR3 spells CASSLGPGLEAFF. The CDR3 nucleotides are TGTGCCAGCAGCCTCGGACCTGGCCTCGAAGCTTTCTTT. Combining the CDR3 with reference TRBV5-4 and TRBJ1-1 gives the whole variable domain ETGVTQSPTHLIKTRGQQVTLRCSSQSGHNTVSWYQQALGQGPQFIFQYYREEENGRGNFPPRFSGLQFPNYSSELNVNALELDDSALYLCASSLGPGLEAFFGQGTRLTVV.

By share, this clonotype counts as large. This chain connects TRBV5-4 to TRBJ2-2; 8 bases match TRBD2. Germline-derived CDR1 and CDR2 are SGHNT and YYREEE (reference sequence). V shed 9 bases and J 3 bases; nucleotides not matched to a gene: 4. The CDR3 has 13 residues. In DNA form, the CDR3 reads TGTGCCACCCACGGGGGGGACACCGGGGAGCTGTTTTTT. It translates to CATHGGDTGELFF.